The present entry profiles one T cell receptor beta chain with its context. The antigen remains undetermined. The source of the sample is a study of Tregs in tolerant kidney transplant recipients. Mixed chimerism was transient after nonmyeloablative marrow transplants from related graft donors. Unstimulated regulatory T cells (CD4+CD25+CD127-), CD4+CD25- non-regulatory cells, CD4 and CD8 cells were FACS-sorted from thawed PBMCs. J lost 6 bases, V lost 4 bases, and 5 bases had no gene match. There are 12 residues in the CDR3. CDR1 is GTSNPN and CDR2 is SVGIG in the germline V gene (reference sequence). Generated by immunoSEQ multiplex PCR, the TCRdb table keeps only in-frame clones and is missing some. The sample contains 95,000 or so clones, 93% of which appear only once. The study, taken as a whole, reports: Validation in larger populations is needed because few patients were studied. The most relevant donor-specific Treg TCRbeta repertoire apparently came from expansion with activated donor B cells.

Sample: CD4+ T cells from blood (PBMCs), taken 12 months after the transplant. This TCR was recovered from a human patient who received a combined kidney and bone marrow transplant. Some T cells may arise from the graft donor. The rearrangement uses TRBV30 and TRBJ2-5, with 7 bases lining up with TRBD2. CDR3 in amino acids: CAWTTSLKTQYF. The CDR3 coding sequence is TGTGCCTGGACGACTAGCCTCAAGACCCAGTACTTC.